The rows below give T cell receptor beta chains drawn from one sample of a study of cytomegalovirus exposure and HLA in healthy donors. Measured with immunoSEQ multiplex PCR; TCRdb has only the in-frame clones, and not every one. The sample lists tens of thousands of clones, roughly four fifths seen once, with around 6% in the top ten. The specimen was PBMCs. The origin of the receptors is a man aged 45-65 years in good health and CMV-seronegative. The CDR3 runs from the conserved cysteine through the conserved F or W. Fields, in order: J gene, V gene, clone size, D gene, CDR3 protein, CDR3 DNA. The D gene is left open where the match is weak. Not all rows give a size; the values are once, few, many and, for expanded clones, a class.

>TRBJ2-7|TRBV27|few|TRBD2
CASSFPGLAAEQYF
TGTGCCAGCAGTTTTCCGGGACTAGCGGCCGAGCAGTACTTC
>TRBJ1-4|TRBV10-3|once|TRBD1
CAISESMQGGEKLFF
TGTGCCATCAGTGAGTCGATGCAGGGGGGTGAAAAACTGTTTTTT
>TRBJ2-7|TRBV5-1|NA|NA
CASSAGQRQYF
TGCGCCAGCAGCGCCGGACAACGGCAGTACTTC
>TRBJ1-2|TRBV7-9|few|NA
CASSLAGGGSGYTF
TGTGCCAGCAGCTTAGCGGGTGGGGGCAGTGGCTACACCTTC
>TRBJ2-6|TRBV14|NA|NA
CASSPFSGANVLTF
TGTGCCAGCAGCCCGTTTTCTGGGGCCAACGTCCTGACTTTC
>TRBJ2-3|TRBV11-2|few|TRBD1
CASRNRGYRTDTQYF
TGTGCCAGCAGAAACAGGGGATATCGCACAGATACGCAGTATTTT
>TRBJ2-7|TRBV27|NA|NA
CASSLGYSTSISYEQYF
TGTGCCAGCAGTTTAGGGTACAGCACTTCGATCTCCTACGAGCAGTACTTC
>TRBJ1-1|TRBV5-1|NA|NA
CASSFGMNTEAFF
TGCGCCAGCAGCTTCGGGATGAACACTGAAGCTTTCTTT
>TRBJ1-1|TRBV7-9|NA|TRBD1
CASSTTGAGAEAFF
TGTGCCAGCAGCACTACAGGGGCCGGAGCTGAAGCTTTCTTT
>TRBJ2-2|TRBV6-1|NA|TRBD2
CASSRVGGTGELFF
TGTGCCAGCAGCAGGGTCGGGGGGACCGGGGAGCTGTTTTTT
>TRBJ1-5|TRBV11-2|NA|TRBD1
CASSLSGQGTNQPQHF
TGTGCCAGCAGCTTAAGTGGACAGGGGACAAATCAGCCCCAGCATTTT
>TRBJ1-1|TRBV11-3|NA|NA
CASSLGANTEAFF
TGTGCCAGCAGCTTAGGAGCGAACACTGAAGCTTTCTTT
>TRBJ2-1|TRBV19|NA|TRBD1
CASGQGGNNEQFF
TGTGCCAGTGGACAGGGGGGGAACAATGAGCAGTTCTTC
>TRBJ2-1|TRBV10-1|NA|TRBD2
CASSPGTSASEQFF
TGCGCCAGCAGTCCCGGGACTAGCGCCTCAGAGCAGTTCTTC
>TRBJ2-7|TRBV10-3|NA|NA
CAISETGLEQYF
TGTGCCATCAGCGAGACTGGTCTTGAGCAGTACTTC
>TRBJ1-5|TRBV28|NA|NA
CASSLLSVGYSNQPQHF
TGTGCCAGCAGTTTATTGAGTGTCGGGTATAGCAATCAGCCCCAGCATTTT
>TRBJ1-1|TRBV30|NA|TRBD1
CAWTRDRGQVTEAFF
TGTGCCTGGACCCGGGACAGGGGGCAGGTCACTGAAGCTTTCTTT
>TRBJ2-2|TRBV18|few|NA
CASSPIAVYTGELFF
TGTGCCAGCTCACCTATAGCGGTGTACACCGGGGAGCTGTTTTTT
>TRBJ1-1|TRBV7-8|NA|NA
CASSLEAGYTEAFF
TGTGCCAGCAGCTTAGAGGCGGGGTACACTGAAGCTTTCTTT
>TRBJ2-7|TRBV13|NA|NA
CASSGPRERYSSYEQYF
TGTGCCAGCAGCGGGCCCCGGGAGAGGTACAGCTCCTACGAGCAGTACTTC
>TRBJ1-2|TRBV28|NA|NA
CASSPKPGNGYTF
TGTGCCAGCAGTCCCAAACCAGGGAACGGCTACACCTTC
>TRBJ1-1|TRBV30|NA|NA
CAWSFYRVLDSEAFF
TGTGCCTGGAGTTTCTACAGGGTACTCGACTCTGAAGCTTTCTTT
>TRBJ2-7|TRBV4-1|NA|TRBD2
CASSQIAGGPYEQYF
TGCGCCAGCAGCCAAATAGCGGGAGGGCCCTACGAGCAGTACTTC
>TRBJ2-1|TRBV10-3|once|TRBD2
CAIGRTSGSNEQFF
TGTGCCATCGGACGGACTAGCGGGAGCAATGAGCAGTTCTTC
>TRBJ2-1|TRBV27|NA|NA
CASSLTVGAYNEQFF
TGTGCCAGCAGTTTGACCGTAGGGGCGTACAATGAGCAGTTCTTC
>TRBJ2-1|TRBV6-5|NA|TRBD2
CASSYSKRGADNEQFF
TGTGCCAGCAGTTACTCGAAGCGGGGGGCCGACAATGAGCAGTTCTTC
>TRBJ1-3|TRBV5-1|NA|TRBD1
CASSSQPAGTGSGNTIYF
TGCGCCAGCAGCAGCCAACCCGCCGGGACAGGCTCTGGAAACACCATATATTTT
>TRBJ1-5|TRBV12-5|NA|NA
CASGSETLKSQPQHF
TGTGCTAGTGGTTCAGAGACACTGAAAAGTCAGCCCCAGCATTTT
>TRBJ2-7|TRBV10-3|NA|TRBD1
CAISLSRDRVPLEQYF
TGTGCCATCAGCCTCTCCCGTGACAGGGTACCCCTCGAGCAGTACTTC
>TRBJ2-5|TRBV5-6|NA|NA
CASSGWGLKVTQYF
TGTGCCAGCAGCGGGTGGGGACTGAAAGTAACCCAGTACTTC
>TRBJ2-7|TRBV30|NA|NA
CAWRGAGIRGEQYF
TGTGCCTGGAGAGGGGCGGGGATTAGGGGTGAGCAGTACTTC
>TRBJ2-2|TRBV9|NA|NA
CASSKTGTSNTGELFF
TGTGCCAGCAGCAAAACAGGGACCTCGAACACCGGGGAGCTGTTTTTT
>TRBJ1-5|TRBV7-8|NA|NA
CASSGLDGGDQPQHF
TGTGCCAGCAGCGGGCTCGACGGGGGGGACCAGCCCCAGCATTTT
>TRBJ2-1|TRBV30|NA|TRBD2
CAWSAQAGAYNEQFF
TGTGCCTGGAGTGCCCAAGCGGGAGCGTACAATGAGCAGTTCTTC
>TRBJ2-2|TRBV10-3|NA|TRBD2
CAIRNLAGGLIVDTGELFF
TGTGCCATCAGAAACCTAGCGGGAGGGCTCATAGTGGACACCGGGGAGCTGTTTTTT
>TRBJ1-4|TRBV4-1|NA|NA
CASSQEEAGVKLFF
TGCGCCAGCAGCCAAGAAGAGGCGGGAGTAAAACTGTTTTTT
>TRBJ2-1|TRBV6-5|NA|TRBD1
CASSYRGQGVNEQFF
TGTGCCAGCAGTTACCGGGGACAGGGGGTGAATGAGCAGTTCTTC
>TRBJ1-4|TRBV12-2|NA|NA
CARQRTGGPNEKLFF
TGTGCAAGACAGAGGACAGGGGGTCCTAATGAAAAACTGTTTTTT
>TRBJ1-1|TRBV27|NA|TRBD1
CASSRNRGRYGYTEAFF
TGTGCCAGCAGTCGAAACAGGGGGCGATACGGATATACTGAAGCTTTCTTT
>TRBJ2-3|TRBV14|once|NA
CASSQSLFSADTQYF
TGTGCCAGCAGCCAAAGCCTTTTTAGTGCAGATACGCAGTATTTT
>TRBJ1-2|TRBV25-1|NA|NA
CASSKTLSVDRFLGGYTF
TGTGCCAGCAGCAAAACCCTTTCGGTCGACAGGTTTTTAGGTGGCTACACCTTC